This T cell receptor (beta chain) is drawn from a study of blood T cell repertoires in COVID-19. Turning to the study itself: The United States, Italy and Spain provided the acute and convalescent COVID-19 samples.

Germline V lookup: CDR1 LGHNA, CDR2 YSLEER. V was shortened by 4 bases and J by 5 bases, with 9 bases between the two germline ends. This CDR3 has 13 amino acids. Produced via immunoSEQ multiplex PCR; TCRdb's table is partial and in-frame only. The repertoire holds about 260,000 clones, with 80% to 90% as singletons. This receptor was obtained from a woman between 35 and 50 years old who had recovered from COVID-19. This rearrangement joins TRBV4-3 to TRBJ1-5; tentative D call: TRBD1 (5 bases). Sequencing used peripheral blood. This CDR3 reads CASSPGRHQPQHF. The CDR3 DNA sequence: TGCGCCAGCAGCCCAGGGCGTCATCAGCCCCAGCATTTT.